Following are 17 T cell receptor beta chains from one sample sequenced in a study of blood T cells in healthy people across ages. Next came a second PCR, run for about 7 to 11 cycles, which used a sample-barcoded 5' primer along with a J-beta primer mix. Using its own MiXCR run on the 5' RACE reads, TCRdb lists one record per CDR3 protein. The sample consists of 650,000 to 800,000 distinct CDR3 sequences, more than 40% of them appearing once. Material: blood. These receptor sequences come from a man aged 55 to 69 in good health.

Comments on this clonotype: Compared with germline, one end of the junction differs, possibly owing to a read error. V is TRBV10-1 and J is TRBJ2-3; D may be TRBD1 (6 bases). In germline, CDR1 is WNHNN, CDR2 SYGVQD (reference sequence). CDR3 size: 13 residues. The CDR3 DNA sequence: TGCGCCAACAGTTGGACAGCTACAGATACGCAGTATTTT. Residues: CANSWTATDTQYF.

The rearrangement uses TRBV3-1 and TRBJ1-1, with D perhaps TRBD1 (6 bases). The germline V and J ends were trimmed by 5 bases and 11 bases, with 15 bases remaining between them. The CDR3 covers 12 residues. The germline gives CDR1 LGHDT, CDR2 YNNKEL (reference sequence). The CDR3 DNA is TGTGCCAGCAGCACTTACCCAGGGGACGCTTTCTTT. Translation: CASSTYPGDAFF.

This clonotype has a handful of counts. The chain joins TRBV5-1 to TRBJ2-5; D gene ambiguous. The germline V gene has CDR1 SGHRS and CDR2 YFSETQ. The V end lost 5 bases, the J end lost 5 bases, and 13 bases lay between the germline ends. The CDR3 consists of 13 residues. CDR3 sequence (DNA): TGCGCCAGCAGGACTCCTTGGTCGGAGACCCAGTACTTC. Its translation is CASRTPWSETQYF.

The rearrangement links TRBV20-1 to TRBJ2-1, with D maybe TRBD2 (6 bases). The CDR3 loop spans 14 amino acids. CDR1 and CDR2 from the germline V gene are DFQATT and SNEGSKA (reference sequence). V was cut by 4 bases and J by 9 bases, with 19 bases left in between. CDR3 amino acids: CSATEASAYGEQFF. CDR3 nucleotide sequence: TGCAGTGCTACAGAGGCTAGCGCGTACGGTGAGCAGTTCTTC.

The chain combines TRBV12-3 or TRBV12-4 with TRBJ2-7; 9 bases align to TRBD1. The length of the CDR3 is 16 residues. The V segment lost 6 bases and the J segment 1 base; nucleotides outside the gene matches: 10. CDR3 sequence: CASRKNGQGSSYEQYF. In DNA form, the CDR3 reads TGTGCCAGCAGGAAAAATGGACAGGGGTCTTCCTACGAGCAGTACTTC.

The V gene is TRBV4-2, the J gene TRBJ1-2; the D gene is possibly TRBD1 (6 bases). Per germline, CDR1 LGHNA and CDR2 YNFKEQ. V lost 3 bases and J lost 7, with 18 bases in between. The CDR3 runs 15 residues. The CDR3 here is CASSHNGQSVVGYTF. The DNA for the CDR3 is TGTGCCAGCAGCCACAATGGACAGTCCGTGGTTGGCTACACCTTC.

This CDR3 is CASSQVAGGLADTQYF. Written as DNA, the CDR3 is TGTGCCAGCAGCCAAGTCGCAGGGGGGCTTGCAGATACGCAGTATTTT. J is TRBJ2-3 and V is TRBV3-1; the D gene is possibly TRBD1 (7 bases). This CDR3 contains 16 residues. Germline CDR1 and CDR2: LGHDT and YNNKEL (reference sequence). Between the trimmed V and J ends, which lost 1 base and 4 bases, there was a span of 15 bases.

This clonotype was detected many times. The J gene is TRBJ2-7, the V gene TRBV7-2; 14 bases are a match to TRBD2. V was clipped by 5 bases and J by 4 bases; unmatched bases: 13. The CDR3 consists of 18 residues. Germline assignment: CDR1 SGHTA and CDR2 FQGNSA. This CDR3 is CASSPFLGTSGGFYEQYF. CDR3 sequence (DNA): TGTGCCAGCAGCCCCTTCCTTGGGACTAGCGGGGGTTTTTACGAGCAGTACTTC.

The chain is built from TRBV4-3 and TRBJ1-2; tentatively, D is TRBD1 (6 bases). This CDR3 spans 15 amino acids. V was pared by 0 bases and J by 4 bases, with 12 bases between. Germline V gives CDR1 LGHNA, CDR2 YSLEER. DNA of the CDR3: TGCGCCAGCAGCCAAGAGCGGGGGCTGGTCTATGGCTACACCTTC. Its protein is CASSQERGLVYGYTF.

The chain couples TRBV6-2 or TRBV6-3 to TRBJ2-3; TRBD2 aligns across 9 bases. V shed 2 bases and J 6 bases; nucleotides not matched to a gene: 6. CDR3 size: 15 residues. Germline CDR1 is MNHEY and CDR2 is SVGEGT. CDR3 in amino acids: CASSYLRGGMDTQYF. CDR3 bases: TGTGCCAGCAGTTACCTGCGGGGGGGCATGGATACGCAGTATTTT.

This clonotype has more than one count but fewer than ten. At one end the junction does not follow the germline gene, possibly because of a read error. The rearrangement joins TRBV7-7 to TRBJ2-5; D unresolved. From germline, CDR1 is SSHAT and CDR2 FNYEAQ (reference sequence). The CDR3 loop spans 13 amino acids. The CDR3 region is CASSQLIQETQYF. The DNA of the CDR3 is TGTGCTAGCAGCCAACTAATACAAGAGACCCAGTACTTC.

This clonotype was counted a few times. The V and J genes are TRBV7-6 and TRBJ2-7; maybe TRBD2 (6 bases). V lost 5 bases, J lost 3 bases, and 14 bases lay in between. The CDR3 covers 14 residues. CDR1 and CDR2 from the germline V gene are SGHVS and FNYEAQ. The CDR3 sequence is CASSPNFGGYEQYF. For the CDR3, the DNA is TGTGCCAGCAGCCCAAACTTCGGGGGCTACGAGCAGTACTTC.

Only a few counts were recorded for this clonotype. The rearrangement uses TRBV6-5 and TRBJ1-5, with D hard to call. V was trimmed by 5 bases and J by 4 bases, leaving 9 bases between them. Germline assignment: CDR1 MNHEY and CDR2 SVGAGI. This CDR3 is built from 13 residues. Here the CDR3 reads CASSRQENQPQHF. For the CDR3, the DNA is TGTGCCAGCAGTCGGCAGGAGAATCAGCCCCAGCATTTT.

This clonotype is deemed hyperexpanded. DNA of the CDR3: TGTGCCACCAGTGATTTGGGAAGCAACAATGAGCAGTTCTTC. Amino acid sequence: CATSDLGSNNEQFF. The chain joins TRBV24-1 to TRBJ2-1; D is unclear. CDR3 size: 14 residues. Germline CDR1 KGHDR, CDR2 SFDVKD. V shed 0 bases and J shed 5 bases, with 7 bases lying between them.

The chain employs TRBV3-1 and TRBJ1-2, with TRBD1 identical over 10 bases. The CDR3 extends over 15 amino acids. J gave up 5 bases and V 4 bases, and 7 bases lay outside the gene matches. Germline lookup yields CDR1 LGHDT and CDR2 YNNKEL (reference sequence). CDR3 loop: CASSPGQGVRYGYTF. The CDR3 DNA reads TGTGCCAGCAGCCCCGGACAGGGGGTGAGGTATGGCTACACCTTC.

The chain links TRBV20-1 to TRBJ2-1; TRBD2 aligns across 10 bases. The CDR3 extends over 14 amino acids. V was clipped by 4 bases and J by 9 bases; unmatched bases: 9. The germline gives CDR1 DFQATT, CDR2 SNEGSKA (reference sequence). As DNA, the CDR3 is TGCAGTGCTAACGCCCAGCGGGGGGGAGGTGAGCAGTTCTTC. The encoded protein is CSANAQRGGGEQFF.

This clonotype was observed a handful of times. The CDR3 here is CASSPQEYEQYF. The CDR3 nucleotides read TGTGCCAGCAGTCCTCAGGAATACGAGCAGTACTTC. This chain uses TRBV12-3 or TRBV12-4 with TRBJ2-7; D gene ambiguous. This CDR3 region has 12 residues. Trimming pared 5 bases from V and 4 bases from J, leaving 9 bases between.